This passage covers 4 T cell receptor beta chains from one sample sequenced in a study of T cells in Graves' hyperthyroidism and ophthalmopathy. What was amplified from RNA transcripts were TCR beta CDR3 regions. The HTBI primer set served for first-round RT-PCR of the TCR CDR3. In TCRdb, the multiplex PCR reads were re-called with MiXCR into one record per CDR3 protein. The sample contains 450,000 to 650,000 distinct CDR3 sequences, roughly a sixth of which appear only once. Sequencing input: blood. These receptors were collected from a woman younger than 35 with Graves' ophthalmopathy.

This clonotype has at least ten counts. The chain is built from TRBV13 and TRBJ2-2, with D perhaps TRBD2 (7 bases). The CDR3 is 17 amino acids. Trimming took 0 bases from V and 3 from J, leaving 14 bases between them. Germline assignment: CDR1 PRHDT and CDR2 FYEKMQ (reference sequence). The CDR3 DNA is TGTGCCAGCAGCTTAGGAGTCGGGGGGCCTTACACCGGGGAGCTGTTTTTT. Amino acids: CASSLGVGGPYTGELFF.

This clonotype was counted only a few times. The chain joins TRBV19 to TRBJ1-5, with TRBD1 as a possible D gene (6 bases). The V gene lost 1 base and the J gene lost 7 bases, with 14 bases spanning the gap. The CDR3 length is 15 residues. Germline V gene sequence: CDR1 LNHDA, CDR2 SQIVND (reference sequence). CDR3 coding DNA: TGTGCCAGTAGTATAGCCAAGGGGGGCTCCCAGCCCCAGCATTTT. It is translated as CASSIAKGGSQPQHF.

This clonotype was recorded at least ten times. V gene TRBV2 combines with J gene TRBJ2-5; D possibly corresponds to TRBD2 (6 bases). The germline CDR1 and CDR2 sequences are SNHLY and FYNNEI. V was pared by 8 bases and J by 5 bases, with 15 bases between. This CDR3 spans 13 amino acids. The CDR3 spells CASGAEGRETQYF. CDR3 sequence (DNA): TGTGCCAGCGGGGCGGAGGGGCGGGAGACCCAGTACTTC. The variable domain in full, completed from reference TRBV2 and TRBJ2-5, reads EPEVTQTPSHQVTQMGQEVILRCVPISNHLYFYWYRQILGQKVEFLVSFYNNEISEKSEIFDDQFSVERPDGSNFTLKIRSTKLEDSAMYFCASGAEGRETQYFGPGTRLLVL.

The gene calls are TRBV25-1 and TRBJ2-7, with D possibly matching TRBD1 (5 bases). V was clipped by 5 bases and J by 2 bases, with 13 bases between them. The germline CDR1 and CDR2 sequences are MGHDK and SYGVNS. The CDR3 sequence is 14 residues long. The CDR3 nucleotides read TGTGCCAGCAGTAAACAGGACGCAACCTACGAGCAGTACTTC. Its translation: CASSKQDATYEQYF.